Detailed here is one TCR beta chain. The entry originates in a study of cytomegalovirus exposure and HLA in healthy donors. The PCR ran on 60 Vbeta and 13 Jbeta primers. TCRdb's copy holds only in-frame clones and misses some; the assay was immunoSEQ multiplex PCR. The profile shows about 160,000 clones, 60% to 75% of them singletons. The germline CDR1 and CDR2 sequences are KGHSH and LQKENI. The ends were cut back, 3 bases at V and 4 bases at J, with 3 bases in the middle. CDR3 length equals 11 residues. The donors comprised healthy bone marrow donors. The specimen sequenced was PBMCs. V gene TRBV18 combines with J gene TRBJ1-2, with D uncertain. This receptor was identified in a woman aged 45-65 years in good health and CMV-seropositive. CDR3 amino acids: CASSPSYGYTF. The CDR3 bases are TGTGCCAGCTCACCGAGCTATGGCTACACCTTC.